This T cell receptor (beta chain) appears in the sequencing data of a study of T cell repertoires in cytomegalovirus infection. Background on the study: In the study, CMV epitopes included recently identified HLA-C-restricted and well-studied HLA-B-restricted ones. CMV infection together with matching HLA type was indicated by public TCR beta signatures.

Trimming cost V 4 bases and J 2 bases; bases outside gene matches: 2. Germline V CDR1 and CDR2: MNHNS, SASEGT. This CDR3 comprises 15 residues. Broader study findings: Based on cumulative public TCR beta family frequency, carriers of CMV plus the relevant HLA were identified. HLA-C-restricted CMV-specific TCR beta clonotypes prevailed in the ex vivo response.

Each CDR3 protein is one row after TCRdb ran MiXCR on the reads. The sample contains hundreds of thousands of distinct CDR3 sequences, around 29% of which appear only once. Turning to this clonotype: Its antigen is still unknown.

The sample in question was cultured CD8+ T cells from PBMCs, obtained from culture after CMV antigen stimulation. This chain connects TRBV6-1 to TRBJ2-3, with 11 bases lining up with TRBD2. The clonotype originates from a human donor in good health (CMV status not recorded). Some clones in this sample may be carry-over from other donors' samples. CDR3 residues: CASSASGGITDTQYF. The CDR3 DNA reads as TGTGCCAGCAGTGCTAGCGGGGGGATCACAGATACGCAGTATTTT.